The T cell receptor (beta chain) described here comes from a study of cytomegalovirus exposure and HLA in healthy donors. Whole-study findings and limits: Later analysis reportedly placed an Asian-associated ancestry cluster below the roughly 680-donor mean in N-insertions.

The PCR contained 60 Vbeta and 13 Jbeta primers. Libraries were prepared by immunoSEQ multiplex PCR; TCRdb keeps only in-frame clonotypes and omits some of them. The table lists around 99,000 clones, approximately 63% of them singletons. Germline V gene data show CDR1 as MNHEY and CDR2 as SVGAGI. The CDR3 contains 14 residues. V lost 6 bases and J lost 4, with 15 bases in between. For this clone: Its matching antigen is unknown.

This rearrangement joins TRBV6-5 to TRBJ1-1, with D possibly TRBD1 on 6 matching bases. Sequenced: PBMCs. This clonotype was sampled from a woman aged 25 to 39 in good health and CMV-seronegative. The CDR3 reads CASRPTGRFTEAFF. The DNA for the CDR3 is TGTGCCAGCAGACCGACAGGAAGGTTCACTGAAGCTTTCTTT.